This T cell receptor (beta chain) was found in a study of cytomegalovirus exposure and HLA in healthy donors. Study context: In a previous analysis, 117 million unique TCR beta sequences were found from roughly 200 million T cells. General study points: Among donors in an Asian-associated ancestry cluster, a later analysis reportedly found fewer N-insertions than the roughly 680-donor mean. What a later analysis showed was that several of the most significant clusters appeared linked to common viral pathogens.

PCR amplification relied on 60 Vbeta primers (plus 13 Jbeta primers). Profiled with immunoSEQ multiplex PCR; TCRdb holds only in-frame clones, not every one. The repertoire holds roughly 120,000 clones, with 70% to 85% as singletons. Germline assignment: CDR1 KGHSH and CDR2 LQKENI. V was pared by 2 bases and J by 1 base, with 9 bases between. CDR3 length equals 15 residues. Points on this clone: The target antigen is unknown.

The receptor's source is a young woman in good health and CMV-seronegative. This rearrangement joins TRBV18 to TRBJ2-1, with D possibly TRBD1 on 5 matching bases. The specimen was PBMCs. CDR3 loop: CASSPMSGSYNEQFF. The CDR3 DNA sequence: TGTGCCAGCTCACCAATGTCAGGGTCCTACAATGAGCAGTTCTTC.